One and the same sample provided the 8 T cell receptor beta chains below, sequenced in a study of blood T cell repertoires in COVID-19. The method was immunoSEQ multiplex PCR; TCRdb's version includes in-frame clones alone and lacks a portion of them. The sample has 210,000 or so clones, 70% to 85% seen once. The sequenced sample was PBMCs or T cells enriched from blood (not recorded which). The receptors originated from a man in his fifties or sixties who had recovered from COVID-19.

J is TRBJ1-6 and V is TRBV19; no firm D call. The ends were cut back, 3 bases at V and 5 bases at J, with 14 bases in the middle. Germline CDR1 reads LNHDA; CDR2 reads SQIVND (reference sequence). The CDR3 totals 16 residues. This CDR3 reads CASSIGGPSNNSPLHF. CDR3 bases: TGTGCCAGTAGTATCGGCGGCCCATCAAATAATTCACCCCTCCACTTT. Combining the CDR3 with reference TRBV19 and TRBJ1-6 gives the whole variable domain DGGITQSPKYLFRKEGQNVTLSCEQNLNHDAMYWYRQDPGQGLRLIYYSQIVNDFQKGDIAEGYSVSREKKESFPLTVTSAQKNPTAFYLCASSIGGPSNNSPLHFGNGTRLTVT.

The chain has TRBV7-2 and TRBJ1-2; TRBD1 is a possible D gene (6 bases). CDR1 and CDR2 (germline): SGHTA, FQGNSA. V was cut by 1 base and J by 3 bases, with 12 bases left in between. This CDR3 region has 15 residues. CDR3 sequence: CASSLEGDLYYGYTF. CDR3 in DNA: TGTGCCAGCAGCTTAGAGGGGGACCTATACTATGGCTACACCTTC. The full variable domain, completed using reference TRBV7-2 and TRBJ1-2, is GAGVSQSPSNKVTEKGKDVELRCDPISGHTALYWYRQSLGQGLEFLIYFQGNSAPDKSGLPSDRFSAERTGGSVSTLTIQRTQQEDSAVYLCASSLEGDLYYGYTFGSGTRLTVV.

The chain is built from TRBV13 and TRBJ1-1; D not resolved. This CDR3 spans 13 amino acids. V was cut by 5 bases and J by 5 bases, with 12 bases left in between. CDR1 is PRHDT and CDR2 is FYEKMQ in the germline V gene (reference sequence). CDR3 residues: CASSRERLTEAFF. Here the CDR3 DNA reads TGTGCCAGCAGCCGGGAACGGTTGACTGAAGCTTTCTTT.

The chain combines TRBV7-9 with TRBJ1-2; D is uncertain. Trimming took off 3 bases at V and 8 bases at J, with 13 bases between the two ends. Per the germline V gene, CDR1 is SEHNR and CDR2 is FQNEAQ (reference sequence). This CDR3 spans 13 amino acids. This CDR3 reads CASSFGGREGYTF. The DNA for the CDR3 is TGTGCCAGCAGCTTCGGAGGGCGGGAGGGCTACACCTTC.

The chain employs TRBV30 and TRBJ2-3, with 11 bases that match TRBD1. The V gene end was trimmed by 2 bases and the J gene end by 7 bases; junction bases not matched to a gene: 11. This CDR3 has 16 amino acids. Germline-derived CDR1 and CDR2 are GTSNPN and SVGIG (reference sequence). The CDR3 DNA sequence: TGTGCCTGGAGTTTCCCCGGGACAGGGGGTTCAAATACGCAGTATTTT. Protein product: CAWSFPGTGGSNTQYF.

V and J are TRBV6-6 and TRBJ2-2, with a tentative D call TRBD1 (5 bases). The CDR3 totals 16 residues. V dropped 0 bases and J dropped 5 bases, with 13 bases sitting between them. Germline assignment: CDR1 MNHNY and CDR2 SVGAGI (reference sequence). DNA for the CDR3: TGTGCCAGCAGTTACTCGAGCCCCAGGGTTACCGGGGAGCTGTTTTTT. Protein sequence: CASSYSSPRVTGELFF.

The CDR3 DNA reads TGTGCCAGCAGCCCCACTGGCAGGGGGCCTCTTGGCTACACCTTC. Residues: CASSPTGRGPLGYTF. The J gene is TRBJ1-2, the V gene TRBV7-9, with TRBD1 matching 8 bases. This CDR3 has 15 residues. Losses at the gene ends were 5 bases for V and 7 bases for J; bases not matched to a gene: 12. From germline, CDR1 is SEHNR and CDR2 FQNEAQ (reference sequence).

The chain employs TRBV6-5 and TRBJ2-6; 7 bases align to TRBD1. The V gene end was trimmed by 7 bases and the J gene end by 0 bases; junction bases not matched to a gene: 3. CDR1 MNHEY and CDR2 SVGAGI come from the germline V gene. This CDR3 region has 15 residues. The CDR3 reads CASTWTGSGANVLTF. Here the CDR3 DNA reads TGTGCCAGCACCTGGACAGGCTCTGGGGCCAACGTCCTGACTTTC.